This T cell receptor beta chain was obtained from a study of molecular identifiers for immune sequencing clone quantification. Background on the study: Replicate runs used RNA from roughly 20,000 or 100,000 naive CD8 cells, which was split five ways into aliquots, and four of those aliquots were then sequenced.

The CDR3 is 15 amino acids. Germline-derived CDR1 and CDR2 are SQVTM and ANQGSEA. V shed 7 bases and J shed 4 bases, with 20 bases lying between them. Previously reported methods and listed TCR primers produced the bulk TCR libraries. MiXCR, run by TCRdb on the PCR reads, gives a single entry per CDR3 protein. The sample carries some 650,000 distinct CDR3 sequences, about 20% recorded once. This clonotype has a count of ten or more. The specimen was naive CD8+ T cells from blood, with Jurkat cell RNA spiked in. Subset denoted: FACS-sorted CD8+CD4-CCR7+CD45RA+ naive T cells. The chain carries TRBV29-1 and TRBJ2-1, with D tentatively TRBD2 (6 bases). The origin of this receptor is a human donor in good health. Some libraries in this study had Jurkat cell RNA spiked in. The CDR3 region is CSGSPGAGIYNEQFF. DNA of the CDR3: TGCAGCGGGAGCCCGGGTGCGGGGATATACAATGAGCAGTTCTTC.